A single T cell receptor (beta chain) is shown here with its context. Its antigen is still unknown. The entry originates in a study of coeliac disease. The CDR3 has 13 amino acids. Germline values: CDR1 SGDLS, CDR2 YYNGEE. Trimming pared 4 bases from V and 2 bases from J, leaving 8 bases between. Profiled with immunoSEQ multiplex PCR; TCRdb holds only in-frame clones, not every one. Among about 4,900 clones, roughly three quarters were seen once, and the ten largest hold about 15%. Study-wide findings and caveats: Control samples showed higher TRB and TRG clonality than intraepithelial and lamina propria samples in active celiac disease.

The V and J genes are TRBV9 and TRBJ2-3, with D maybe TRBD2 (6 bases). The TCR was taken from a woman in her thirties or forties. Sequenced sample: lymphocytes from the gut lamina propria. The CDR3, as DNA: TGTGCCAGCAGCCCGGGAGTCACAGATACGCAGTATTTT. Translated, it gives CASSPGVTDTQYF.